The 11 T cell receptor beta chains below were found in one sample sequenced in a study of neurological immune-mediated disorders. TCRdb independently ran MiXCR on the 5' RACE reads; one entry per CDR3 protein. The table records fewer than 75,000 distinct CDR3 sequences, 4.5% of them present only once. Sequencing used PBMCs. The receptor source for this set is a young man with multiple sclerosis.

This clonotype was counted ten times or more. The chain links TRBV21-1 to TRBJ2-7; the table's D gene call, TRBD2, was not cross checked with the DNA. TRBV21-1 is marked as a pseudogene. This CDR3 has 8 amino acids. DNA of the CDR3: TGTGCCAGCAGCATGCGGGCCGTC. It yields the protein CASSMRAV.

Many counts were recorded for this clonotype. The rearrangement links TRBV10-2 to TRBJ1-1, with D uncertain. V was shortened by 2 bases and J by 3 bases, with 7 bases between the two germline ends. The CDR3 runs 13 residues. Germline V lookup: CDR1 WSHSY, CDR2 SAAADI. The CDR3 coding sequence is TGCGCCAGCAGTGAGAGGATTCACACTGAAGCTTTCTTT. It is translated as CASSERIHTEAFF.

This clonotype was detected ten times or more. This chain joins TRBV5-6 and TRBJ2-7; no reliable D call. Germline V gives CDR1 SGHDT, CDR2 YYEEEE. Trimming took 0 bases from V and 6 from J, leaving 13 bases between them. The CDR3 loop spans 14 amino acids. CDR3 amino acids: CASSLGSFSLEQYF. The CDR3 DNA follows: TGTGCCAGCAGCTTGGGATCTTTCTCTCTCGAGCAGTACTTC.

The chain uses TRBV7-9 and TRBJ1-1; D unclear. The CDR3 contains 15 residues. Germline V CDR1 and CDR2: SEHNR, FQNEAQ (reference sequence). V shed 1 base and J shed 5 bases, with 14 bases lying between them. The CDR3 nucleotides read TGTGCCAGCAGCTTAGATAGACCCCGGGGAACTGAAGCTTTCTTT. This codes for CASSLDRPRGTEAFF.

This clonotype has ten or more counts. The chain employs TRBV4-1 and TRBJ2-1; D might be TRBD2 (6 bases). CDR3 length: 14 residues. Trimming took 1 base from V and 7 from J, leaving 11 bases between them. CDR1 MGHRA and CDR2 YSYEKL come from the germline V gene. CDR3 sequence reads: CASSQVGLVNEQFF. In nucleotides, the CDR3 is TGCGCCAGCAGCCAAGTGGGACTCGTGAATGAGCAGTTCTTC.

This clonotype was observed at least ten times. This rearrangement joins TRBV12-3 or TRBV12-4 to TRBJ1-3, with D possibly being TRBD1 (6 bases). The CDR3 covers 16 residues. V was clipped by 5 bases and J by 7 bases, with 21 bases between them. The CDR3 bases are TGTGCCAGCAGTCCAGGGGCCCGGAATAGGGCGAACACCATATATTTT. Translated, it gives CASSPGARNRANTIYF.

The chain links TRBV29-1 to TRBJ1-1; D is uncertain. Germline V gene lookup returns CDR1 SQVTM and CDR2 ANQGSEA. Between the trimmed V and J ends, which lost 6 bases and 1 base, there was a span of 12 bases. This CDR3 has 13 amino acids. The CDR3 sequence is CSVGRDTNTEAFF. The CDR3, as DNA: TGCAGCGTGGGGAGAGATACGAACACTGAAGCTTTCTTT.

The chain has TRBV4-1 and TRBJ1-2; D is unclear. The CDR3 length is 15 residues. V lost 4 bases to trimming and J lost 6 bases, with 18 bases between them. Per the germline V gene, CDR1 is MGHRA and CDR2 is YSYEKL. The CDR3 reads CASSPVGPSGNGYTF. CDR3 nucleotide sequence: TGCGCCAGCAGCCCCGTGGGCCCCTCCGGTAATGGCTACACCTTC.

In its sample, this clonotype was seen many times. The gene calls are TRBV11-2 and TRBJ1-2, with no clear D. The CDR3 is 15 amino acids. The V gene lost 3 bases and the J gene lost 8 bases, with 19 bases spanning the gap. Germline CDR1 and CDR2: SGHAT and FQNNGV. DNA for the CDR3: TGTGCCAGCAGCTTTCGGTCGACCCTGGCCGACGGCTACACCTTC. It codes for CASSFRSTLADGYTF. Together with reference TRBV11-2 and TRBJ1-2, the CDR3 gives the full variable domain: EAGVAQSPRYKIIEKRQSVAFWCNPISGHATLYWYQQILGQGPKLLIQFQNNGVVDDSQLPKDRFSAERLKGVDSTLKIQPAKLEDSAVYLCASSFRSTLADGYTFGSGTRLTVV.

The gene calls are TRBV15 and TRBJ2-3; TRBD1 or TRBD2 may be the D gene (6 bases each). Germline CDR1 LNHNV, CDR2 YYDKDF (reference sequence). Between the trimmed V and J ends, which lost 4 bases and 2 bases, there was a span of 7 bases. CDR3 length: 13 amino acids. CDR3 region: CATSTGATDTQYF. The CDR3 DNA follows: TGTGCCACCAGCACGGGGGCCACAGATACGCAGTATTTT.

This clonotype was detected ten times or more. CDR3 protein: CSARDRGTYEQYV. CDR3 coding DNA: TGCAGTGCTAGAGATCGGGGGACCTACGAGCAGTACGTC. The genes are TRBV20-1 and TRBJ2-7; D is perhaps TRBD2 (6 bases). Trimming took off 0 bases at V and 2 bases at J, with 8 bases between the two ends. Germline V CDR1 and CDR2: DFQATT, SNEGSKA (reference sequence). The CDR3 has 13 amino acids.